The T cell receptor (beta chain) described here comes from a study of blood T cells in healthy people across ages. A J-beta primer mix and a sample-barcoded 5' primer were used in a second PCR of roughly 6 to 11 cycles. Sequencing yielded, for each sample, at least 3 million paired-end reads carrying CDR3. TCRdb re-called the 5' RACE reads through MiXCR, storing one row per CDR3 protein. The sample shows approximately 810,000 distinct CDR3 sequences, approximately 35% of them seen only once. Study-level results: Among T cells, TCR beta diversity per million cells dropped roughly linearly as age rose.

The CDR3 is 13 residues long. V gave up 5 bases and J gave up 6 bases; unmatched junction bases: 5. Comment on this clonotype: Its antigen remains unknown.

The J gene is TRBJ2-7, the V gene TRBV12-3 or TRBV12-4, with TRBD1 matching 9 bases. The TCR comes from a man aged 18 to 35 in good health. Sequenced input: blood. As DNA, the CDR3 is TGTGCCAGCAGTAGGGGACAGGGCATCGAGCAGTACTTC. Protein product: CASSRGQGIEQYF.